This T cell receptor beta chain originates from a study of T cell responses to AZD1222 COVID-19 vaccine. The V and J ends lost 5 bases and 1 base respectively, with 18 bases between them. The CDR3 is 17 residues long. Germline loops: CDR1 SGHVS, CDR2 FQNEAQ. The assay was immunoSEQ multiplex PCR, and TCRdb's table has in-frame clones only and misses some. Of roughly 130,000 clones in the sample, about 91% were seen once. This chain connects TRBV7-8 to TRBJ1-3; D remains unclear. The receptor was derived from an adult in good health. Sequencing was performed on peripheral blood, taken on day 0 of AZD1222 vaccination. CDR3 bases: TGTGCCAGCAGCCCTATGGGTCGGATCCGGTCTGGAAACACCATATATTTT. This codes for CASSPMGRIRSGNTIYF.